This T cell receptor (beta chain) was captured by sequencing in a study of blood T cells in healthy people across ages. This clonotype was observed at least ten times. Its antigen is currently unknown. Through a sample-barcoded 5' primer and a J-beta primer mix, a second PCR was run for about 6 to 12 cycles. MiXCR, run by TCRdb on the 5' RACE reads, gives a single entry per CDR3 protein. The table lists roughly 1,500,000 distinct CDR3 sequences, roughly 45% of them singletons. Whole-study results and caveats: Age brought a roughly linear fall in TCR beta diversity measured per million T cells. Changes seen in expanded clonotypes were possibly confounded by donor CMV status left unknown.

Donors were systemically healthy Caucasian individuals from Russia aged roughly 6 to 100 years. Every sample had a minimum of 6 million PBMCs isolated. Input material: blood. The sequence came from a woman in her late teens or twenties in good health.

CDR3 sequence (DNA): TGCAGTGCTATTCGACAGGGGGCCGGCTACACCTTC. The encoded protein is CSAIRQGAGYTF. The chain combines TRBV20-1 with TRBJ1-2; TRBD1 agrees at 10 bases. Germline lookup yields CDR1 DFQATT and CDR2 SNEGSKA (reference sequence). J gave up 8 bases and V 4 bases, and 4 bases lay outside the gene matches. The CDR3 totals 12 residues.